These T cell receptor beta chains were read from a single sample in a study of T cell repertoires in cytomegalovirus infection. MiXCR, run by TCRdb on the reads, gives a single entry per CDR3 protein. In the table there are around 750,000 distinct CDR3 sequences, around a third of which are singletons. No antigen is known for these receptors. The specimen comprised cultured CD8+ T cells from PBMCs, sampled from culture after CMV antigen stimulation. These TCRs come from a human donor in good health (CMV status not recorded). Some clones in this sample may be carry-over from other donors' samples. Both conserved end residues are trimmed from each CDR3.

V gene	J gene	CDR3 protein
TRBV5-1	TRBJ1-6	ASSLDPFGTGPNSPLH
TRBV4-3	TRBJ2-5	ASSQGVARETQY
TRBV24-1	TRBJ1-1	ALQGRYDEAF
TRBV12-3/TRBV12-4	TRBJ2-2	ATHLGGVNTWELF
TRBV19	TRBJ1-1	ASSIGTAANTEAF
TRBV7-6	TRBJ2-1	ASSPIRDRKNNEQF
TRBV12-5	TRBJ1-2	ASGPNSGGYGYT
TRBV29-1	TRBJ2-5	SHPQETQY
TRBV7-8	TRBJ2-1	ASSLFPLERVSSYNEQF
TRBV19	TRBJ1-2	ATLHQGRGYT
TRBV2	TRBJ1-1	ASRGPLPR
TRBV6-1	TRBJ2-1	ASSEVGLGLNEQF
TRBV28	TRBJ1-5	ASNMGWNQPQH
TRBV4-2	TRBJ2-3	ASSPVAASTDTQY
TRBV12-3/TRBV12-4	TRBJ1-2	ASSAGQGARGYT
TRBV27	TRBJ2-7	ASSFVGGRWYEQY
TRBV28	TRBJ2-2	ASRIGVQGVKTGELF
TRBV7-9	TRBJ2-1	ASSGRLTGEQF
TRBV7-9	TRBJ1-2	ASSSPRAVNYGYT
TRBV6-6	TRBJ1-1	ASSYAPAGGKPEAF
TRBV25-1	TRBJ2-3	ASSGGFPANTQY